This TCR beta chain emerged from a study of T cells after yellow fever vaccination. As for the study in general: The SMART-Seq v4 Ultra Low Input method served to prepare the low-cell-number fractions.

The CDR3 consists of 17 residues. CDR1 MGHDK and CDR2 SYGVNS come from the germline V gene. V was pared by 0 bases and J by 6 bases, with 18 bases between. Template switching with 5'RACE generated the TCR cDNA and added a universal primer site and UMIs. Via MiXCR, TCRdb re-called the 5' RACE reads, giving one row per CDR3 protein. Of almost 600,000 distinct CDR3 sequences listed, about 14% are singletons. The TCR was taken from a man aged 30 to 39 who received the YFV17D yellow fever vaccine. The gene calls are TRBV25-1 and TRBJ2-1; possibly TRBD2 for D (6 bases). The input for sequencing was PBMCs, taken on the day of the yellow fever booster vaccination. The CDR3 region is CASSEYGGLSKANEQFF. The CDR3 nucleotides are TGTGCCAGCAGTGAATATGGGGGACTTTCAAAGGCCAATGAGCAGTTCTTC.